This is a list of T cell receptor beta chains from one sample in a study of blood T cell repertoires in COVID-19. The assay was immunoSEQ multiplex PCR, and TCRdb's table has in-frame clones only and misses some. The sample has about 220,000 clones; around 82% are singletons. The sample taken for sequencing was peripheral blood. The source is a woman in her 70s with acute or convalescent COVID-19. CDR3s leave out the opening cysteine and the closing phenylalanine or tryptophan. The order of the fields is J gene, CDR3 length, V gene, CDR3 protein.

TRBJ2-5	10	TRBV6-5	ASSLGRETQY
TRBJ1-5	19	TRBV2	ASSERSVRTSPIFSNQPQH
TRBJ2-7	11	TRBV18	ASSTGEAYEQY
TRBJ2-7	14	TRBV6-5	ASSYSAGTRMNEQY
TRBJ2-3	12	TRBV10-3	AISLGLGTDTQY
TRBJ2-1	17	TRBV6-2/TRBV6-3	ASSYSTFGTSGAYNEQF
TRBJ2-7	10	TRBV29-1	SVGGQQYEQY
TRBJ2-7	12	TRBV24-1	ATSPRDSDYEQY
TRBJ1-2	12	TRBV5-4	ASSLVGGSGGYT
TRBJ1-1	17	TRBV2	ASSEAPPWGGSGNTEAF
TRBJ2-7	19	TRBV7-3	ASSLRLRMLAGVPTPYEQY
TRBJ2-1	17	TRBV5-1	ASSRIDGGAKGSYNEQF
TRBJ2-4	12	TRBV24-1	ATSDPRQGNIQY
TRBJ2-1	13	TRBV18	ASSPGTGLYNEQF
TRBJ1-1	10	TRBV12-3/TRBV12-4	ASSNGDSEAF
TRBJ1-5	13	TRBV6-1	ASSEWGVPNQPQH
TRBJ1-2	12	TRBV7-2	ASSRTGVNYGYT
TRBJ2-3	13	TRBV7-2	ASSPGQGAADTQY
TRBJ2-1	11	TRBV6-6	ASSRDRGDEQF
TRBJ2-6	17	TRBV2	ASRAAGQGAYSGANVLT
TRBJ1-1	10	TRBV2	ASSQGTEETF
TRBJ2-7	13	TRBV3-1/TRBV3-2	ASSGASGGANEQY
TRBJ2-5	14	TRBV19	ASSPTPTGAWETQY
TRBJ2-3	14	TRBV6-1	ASSESTGQGAHTQY
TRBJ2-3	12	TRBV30	AWSTGEGTDTQY